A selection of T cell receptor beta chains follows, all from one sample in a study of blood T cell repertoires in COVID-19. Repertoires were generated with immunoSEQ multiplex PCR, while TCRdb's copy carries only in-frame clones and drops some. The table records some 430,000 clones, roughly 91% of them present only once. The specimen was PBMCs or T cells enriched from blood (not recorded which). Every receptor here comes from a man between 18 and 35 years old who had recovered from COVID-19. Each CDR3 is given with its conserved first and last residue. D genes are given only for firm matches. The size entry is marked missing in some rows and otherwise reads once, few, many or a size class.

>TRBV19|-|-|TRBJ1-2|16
TGTGCCAGTAGTACCACTCTCGAGGGGGCTAACTATGGCTACACCTTC
CASSTTLEGANYGYTF
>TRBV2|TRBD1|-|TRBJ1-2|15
TGTGCCAGCAGTGTATTGGGACAGGGAAGAGAGGGCTACACCTTC
CASSVLGQGREGYTF
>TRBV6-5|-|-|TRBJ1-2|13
TGTGCCAGCAGAGCCGGACAAAACTATGGCTACACCTTC
CASRAGQNYGYTF
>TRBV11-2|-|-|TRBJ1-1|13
TGTGCCAGCAGCTTAGTCCAGAGGACTGAAGCTTTCTTT
CASSLVQRTEAFF
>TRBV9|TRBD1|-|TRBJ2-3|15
TGTGCCAGCAGCGTTGGGCAGGGGGCGTCAGATACGCAGTATTTT
CASSVGQGASDTQYF
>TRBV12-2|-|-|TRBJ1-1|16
TGTGCAAGTCGCTTTGAGGCGGGGGAGCTGGAGTATGAAGCTTTCTTT
CASRFEAGELEYEAFF
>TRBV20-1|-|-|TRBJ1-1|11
TGCAGTGGAACAGCGAACACTGAAGCTTTCTTT
CSGTANTEAFF
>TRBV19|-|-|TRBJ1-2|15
TGTGCCAGTTTCTCTCCCGGGAAGGAGGGCTATGGCTACACCTTC
CASFSPGKEGYGYTF
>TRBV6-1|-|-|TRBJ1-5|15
TGTGCCAGCAGTGAAGCGCCAGGGTTGTCTCAGCCCCAGCATTTT
CASSEAPGLSQPQHF
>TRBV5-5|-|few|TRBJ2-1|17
TGTGCCAGCAGCCTGTCCCCTTTAGCGGTAAACTACAATGAGCAGTTCTTC
CASSLSPLAVNYNEQFF
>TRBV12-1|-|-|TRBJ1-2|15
TGTGCCAGCAGCTCGGACATGCCGGAAGGGGATGGCTACACCTTC
CASSSDMPEGDGYTF
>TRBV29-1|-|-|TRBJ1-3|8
TGCAGCGCTGACGGGGGATATTTT
CSADGGYF
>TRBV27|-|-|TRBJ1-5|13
TGTGCCAGCAGTTTTACTAGACTCCAGCCCCAGCATTTT
CASSFTRLQPQHF
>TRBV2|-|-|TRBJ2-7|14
TGTGCCAGCAAGAATGTATTAAGGGGTTACGAGCAGTACTTC
CASKNVLRGYEQYF
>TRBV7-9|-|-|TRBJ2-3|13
TGTGCCAGCAGCTTAGCAGTCGCGGATACGCAGTATTTT
CASSLAVADTQYF
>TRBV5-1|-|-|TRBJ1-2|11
TGCGCCAGCAGGGGGCTCAATGGCTACACCTTC
CASRGLNGYTF
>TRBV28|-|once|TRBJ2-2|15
TGTGCCAGCAGTGTGAGGGGGTTGAACACCGGGGAGCTGTTTTTT
CASSVRGLNTGELFF
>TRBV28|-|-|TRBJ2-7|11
TGTGCCAGCAGTTTCGAGGGAGAGCAGTACTTC
CASSFEGEQYF
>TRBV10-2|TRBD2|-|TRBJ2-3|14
TGCGCCAGCGGAAGACTAGCTTCCCCTGGCACGCAGTATTTT
CASGRLASPGTQYF
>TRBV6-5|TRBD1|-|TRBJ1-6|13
TGTGCCAGTGCCGGACAGGGTGGATCACCCCTCCACTTT
CASAGQGGSPLHF
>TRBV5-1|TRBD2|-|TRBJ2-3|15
TGCGCCAGCAGCTTTGGCGGGGGGGTGACAGATACGCAGTATTTT
CASSFGGGVTDTQYF
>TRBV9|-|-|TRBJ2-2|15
TGTGCCAGCAGCGTAGGGGGCGGGAACACCGGGGAGCTGTTTTTT
CASSVGGGNTGELFF
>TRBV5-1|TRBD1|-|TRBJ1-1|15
TGCGCCAGCAGCTTTCTGACAGGGGCGGGCACTGAAGCTTTCTTT
CASSFLTGAGTEAFF
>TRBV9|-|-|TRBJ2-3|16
TGTGCCAGCAGCGTTTCGGGGTCTTCTAGCACAGATACGCAGTATTTT
CASSVSGSSSTDTQYF
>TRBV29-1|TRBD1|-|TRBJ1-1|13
TGCAGCCTTAAAGGGGGCGGGAACACTGAAGCTTTCTTT
CSLKGGGNTEAFF
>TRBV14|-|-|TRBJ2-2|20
TGTGCCAGCAGCCAAGTAGGTTCCATGCTACCACAGGGCGACACCGGGGAGCTGTTTTTT
CASSQVGSMLPQGDTGELFF
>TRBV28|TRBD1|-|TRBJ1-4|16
TGTGCCAGCAGTTTACAGGGGGCCGGATCTAATGAAAAACTGTTTTTT
CASSLQGAGSNEKLFF
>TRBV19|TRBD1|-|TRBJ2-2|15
TGTGCCAGTAGCGACAGGGGGCTGGTCACCGGGGAGCTGTTTTTT
CASSDRGLVTGELFF
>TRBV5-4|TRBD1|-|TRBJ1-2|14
TGTGCCAGCAGTAAGCCGACAGGGAACTATGGCTACACCTTC
CASSKPTGNYGYTF